This T cell receptor beta chain was documented in a study of PD-1 blockade in classical Hodgkin lymphoma. The wider study: Once every 2 weeks, patients received intravenous nivolumab at 3 mg/kg. Study-wide points: By cycle point C4D1, TCR diversity had risen significantly in CD4+ cells (but not CD8+ cells). Partial responders and progressors had significantly lower baseline TCR diversity. Relapsed/refractory patients reportedly had the lowest baseline TCR diversity, below newly diagnosed patients, who were below healthy donors.

Worth noting for this clone: Its target is not known.

Repertoires were generated with immunoSEQ multiplex PCR, while TCRdb's copy carries only in-frame clones and drops some. Among 20,000 to 30,000 clones, over 60% were seen once, and the ten largest hold roughly 8%. Brentuximab vedotin exposure varied, and every patient relapsed after autologous stem cell transplantation. Germline CDR1 is LNHDA and CDR2 is SQIVND (reference sequence). V lost 6 bases, J lost 6 bases, and 5 bases stayed unmatched. This CDR3 comprises 13 residues. This clonotype originated in a human donor with classical Hodgkin lymphoma. Sequenced material: peripheral blood mononuclear cells (PBMCs), taken before the second cycle of nivolumab. J is TRBJ2-1 and V is TRBV19; 7 nucleotides align to TRBD2. CDR3 nucleotide sequence: TGTGCCAGTAGCGGGAGGCCCTCCAATGAGCAGTTCTTC. This codes for CASSGRPSNEQFF.